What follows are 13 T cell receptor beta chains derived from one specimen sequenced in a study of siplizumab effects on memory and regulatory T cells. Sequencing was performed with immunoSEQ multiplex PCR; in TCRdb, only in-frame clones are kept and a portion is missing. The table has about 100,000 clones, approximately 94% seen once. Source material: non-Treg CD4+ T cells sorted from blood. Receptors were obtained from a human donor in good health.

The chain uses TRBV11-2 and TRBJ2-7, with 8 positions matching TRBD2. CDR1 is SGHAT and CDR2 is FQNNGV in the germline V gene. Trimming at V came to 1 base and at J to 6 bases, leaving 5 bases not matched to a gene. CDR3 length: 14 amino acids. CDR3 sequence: CASSLAGGPGEQYF. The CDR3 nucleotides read TGTGCCAGCAGCTTAGCGGGAGGGCCTGGCGAGCAGTACTTC.

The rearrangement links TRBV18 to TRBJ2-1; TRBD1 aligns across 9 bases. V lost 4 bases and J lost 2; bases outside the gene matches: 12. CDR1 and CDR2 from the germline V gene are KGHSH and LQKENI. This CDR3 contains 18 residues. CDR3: CASSLRPTDRGTYNEQFF. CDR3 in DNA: TGTGCCAGCTCACTACGTCCTACGGACAGGGGAACCTACAATGAGCAGTTCTTC.

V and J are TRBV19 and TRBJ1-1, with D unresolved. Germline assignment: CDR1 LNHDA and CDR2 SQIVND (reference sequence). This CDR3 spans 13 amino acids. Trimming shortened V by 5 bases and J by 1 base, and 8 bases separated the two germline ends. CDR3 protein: CASSQQRNTEAFF. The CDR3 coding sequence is TGTGCCAGTAGTCAACAGAGGAACACTGAAGCTTTCTTT.

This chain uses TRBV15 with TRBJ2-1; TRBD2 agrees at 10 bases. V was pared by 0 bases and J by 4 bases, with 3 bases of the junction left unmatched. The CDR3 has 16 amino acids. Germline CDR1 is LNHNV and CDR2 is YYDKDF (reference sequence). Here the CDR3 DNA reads TGTGCCACCAGCAGAGATCCTAGCGGGGGTTACAATGAGCAGTTCTTC. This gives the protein CATSRDPSGGYNEQFF.

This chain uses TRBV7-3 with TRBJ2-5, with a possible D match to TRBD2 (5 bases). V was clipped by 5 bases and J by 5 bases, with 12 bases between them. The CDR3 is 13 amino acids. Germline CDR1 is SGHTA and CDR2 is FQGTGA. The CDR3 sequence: CASSRTRDETQYF. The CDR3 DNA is TGTGCCAGCAGCCGGACGAGGGATGAGACCCAGTACTTC.

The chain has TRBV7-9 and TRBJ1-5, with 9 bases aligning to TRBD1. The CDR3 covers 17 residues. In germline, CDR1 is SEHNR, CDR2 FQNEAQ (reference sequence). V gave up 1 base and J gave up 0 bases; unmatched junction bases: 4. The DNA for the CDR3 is TGTGCCAGCAGCTTAGGACGGACAGGGGATAGCAATCAGCCCCAGCATTTT. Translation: CASSLGRTGDSNQPQHF.

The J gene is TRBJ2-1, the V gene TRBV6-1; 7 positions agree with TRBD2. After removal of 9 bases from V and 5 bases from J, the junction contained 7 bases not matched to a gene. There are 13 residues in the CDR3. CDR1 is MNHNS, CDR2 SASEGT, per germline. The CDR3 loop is CASGLERNNEQFF. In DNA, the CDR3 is TGTGCCAGTGGACTAGAGAGAAACAATGAGCAGTTCTTC.

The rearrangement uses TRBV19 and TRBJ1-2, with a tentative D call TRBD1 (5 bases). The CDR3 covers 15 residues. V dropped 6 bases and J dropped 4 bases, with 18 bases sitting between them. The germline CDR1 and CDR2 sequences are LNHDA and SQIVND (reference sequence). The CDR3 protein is CASSSTSGASYGYTF. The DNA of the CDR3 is TGTGCCAGTAGCAGTACCTCCGGGGCCTCCTATGGCTACACCTTC.

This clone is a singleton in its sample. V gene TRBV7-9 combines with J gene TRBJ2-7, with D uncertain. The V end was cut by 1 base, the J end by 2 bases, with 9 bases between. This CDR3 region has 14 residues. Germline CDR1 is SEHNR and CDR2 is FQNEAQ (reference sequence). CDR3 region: CASSLEGSTYEQYF. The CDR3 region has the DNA TGTGCCAGCAGCTTAGAAGGCAGTACCTACGAGCAGTACTTC.

The CDR3 protein is CASSPLGGEPSETQYF. The CDR3 region has the DNA TGTGCCAGCAGTCCACTAGGGGGGGAACCGTCGGAGACCCAGTACTTC. The chain carries TRBV27 and TRBJ2-5, with D tentatively TRBD2 (7 bases). The CDR3 totals 16 residues. Trimming pared 5 bases from V and 5 bases from J, leaving 21 bases between. CDR1 MNHEY and CDR2 SMNVEV come from the germline V gene (reference sequence).

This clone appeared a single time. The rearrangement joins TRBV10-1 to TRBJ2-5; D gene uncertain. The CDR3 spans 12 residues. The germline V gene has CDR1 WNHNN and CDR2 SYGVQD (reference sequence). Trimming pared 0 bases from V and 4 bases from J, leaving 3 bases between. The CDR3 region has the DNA TGCGCCAGCAGTGAGTCCGGAGAGACCCAGTACTTC. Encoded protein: CASSESGETQYF.

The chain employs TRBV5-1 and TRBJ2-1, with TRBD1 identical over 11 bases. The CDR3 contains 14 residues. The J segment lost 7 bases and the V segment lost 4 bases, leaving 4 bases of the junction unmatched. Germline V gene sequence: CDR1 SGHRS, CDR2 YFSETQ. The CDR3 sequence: CASSPGQGGNEQFF. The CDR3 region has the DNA TGCGCCAGCAGCCCGGGACAGGGGGGAAATGAGCAGTTCTTC.

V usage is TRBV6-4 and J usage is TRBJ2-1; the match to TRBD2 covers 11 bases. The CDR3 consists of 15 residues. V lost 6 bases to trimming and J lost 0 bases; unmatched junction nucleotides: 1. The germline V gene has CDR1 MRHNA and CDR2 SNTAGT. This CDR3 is CASRTSGSSYNEQFF. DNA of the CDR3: TGTGCCAGCAGAACTAGCGGGAGCTCCTACAATGAGCAGTTCTTC.